This TCR beta chain was observed in a study of shared T cell receptors in the human thymus (dated by TCRdb to the early 2020s). For context, the study as a whole: The study examined how self-reactive, shared T-cell receptor alpha chains are generated in the human thymus.

This clone was counted a single time. The clone's antigen remains unknown. Base qualities were left out, and no much larger clone turns up one base away. The library relied on the immunoSEQ multiplex PCR assay. This is the immuneACCESS table as TCRdb keeps it, with only in-frame sequences that have V and J called. A part of the clones is gone; compared with another copy, unresolved V genes explain less than half, and the rest is unexplained. In all, the sample holds almost 550,000 clones, and around three quarters of those were seen once. Roughly 0.013% of the sample is taken by the ten largest. A further study also used this sample, focusing on human thymus T cells. Per that second paper: Donors were immunologically healthy infants undergoing open corrective cardiac surgery for congenital heart defects in Finland. Thymus tissue was collected as surgical resects that were removed during corrective cardiac surgery. Biased V and J gene segment usage appeared to be present in both thymic and peripheral blood repertoires. The related research found that thymic TCR repertoires overlapped highly between unrelated individuals. TCR alpha and beta repertoires from roughly eight infant thymus samples and four related peripheral blood samples were characterized in the study. The infant donors were about 7 to 244 days old, and the cohort included a handful of males and two females. After being mechanically released from the tissue, thymocytes were kept at -70 degrees C in pellets of roughly 10-33 million cells. A QIAsymphony instrument was used to extract genomic DNA from the frozen cell pellets. TCRB and TCRAD loci were amplified from a standardized quantity of quality-controlled genomic DNA using the immunoSEQ multiplex PCR assay. Amplicons spanned the V(D)J region at a length sufficient to cover the CDR3 and identify V and J genes. The amplicons were sequenced on an Illumina platform via the commercial immunoSEQ service. Primer bias and sequencing errors were corrected using previously described methods, and TCRAD and TCRB definitions followed the IMGT database. Repertoires were analysed with immunoSEQ Analyzer 3.0 and VDJTools, covering basic statistics, V/J segment usage, diversity estimates, rarefaction and pairwise overlap. Chao1, ChaoE, Efron-Thisted, Shannon and inverse Simpson indices were used to estimate diversity, which was also estimated on datasets down-sampled to the smallest sample. Repertoire overlap was determined by strict matching of CDR3 nucleotide sequence, V gene and J gene, and Jaccard-based multidimensional scaling clustering was applied. Thymus samples yielded on average approximately 860,000 unique TCRB clonotypes, compared with around 91,000 from blood samples.

The receptor was isolated from a boy under two years old with a congenital heart defect. Donor details come from another sample of the same person, matched by shared clones. Material for sequencing was thymocytes.

The sequenced DNA: TGTGCCAGCAACCCAGGGAGGGGAGGCCCAGATACGCAGTATTTT. The encoded protein is CASNPGRGGPDTQYF. The receptor chain draws on TRBV11-2 and TRBJ2-3, and 7 junctional nucleotides match TRBD2. CDR1 SGHAT and CDR2 FQNNGV were looked up in the germline V gene. Ends trimmed: V by 7 bases, J by 4 bases; bases unmatched to a gene: 11. Counted from cysteine to phenylalanine, this CDR3 has 15 amino acids. Left in the record is the CDR3 DNA by itself, 45 bases read in frame from the first base.